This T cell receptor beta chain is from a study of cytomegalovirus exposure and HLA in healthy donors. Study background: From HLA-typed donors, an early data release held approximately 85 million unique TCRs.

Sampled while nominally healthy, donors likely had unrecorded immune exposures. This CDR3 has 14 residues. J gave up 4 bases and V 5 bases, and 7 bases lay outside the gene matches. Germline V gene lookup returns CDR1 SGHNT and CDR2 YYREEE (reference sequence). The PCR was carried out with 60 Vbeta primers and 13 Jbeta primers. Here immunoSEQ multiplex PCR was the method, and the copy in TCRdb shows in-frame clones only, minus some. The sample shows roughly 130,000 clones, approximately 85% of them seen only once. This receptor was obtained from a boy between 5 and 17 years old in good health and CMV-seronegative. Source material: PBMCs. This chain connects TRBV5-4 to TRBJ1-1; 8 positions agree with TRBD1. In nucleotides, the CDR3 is TGTGCCAGCAGGACAGGGGTGGGGGCCACTGAAGCTTTCTTT. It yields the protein CASRTGVGATEAFF.